A single sample is the source of the 26 T cell receptor beta chains below, sequenced in a study of CD8+ T cells in alopecia areata listed by TCRdb under 2018. The receptor library was made with the immunoSEQ multiplex PCR assay. RNA was extracted from all samples and reverse transcribed into cDNA as template for TCR sequencing. The clones in this table, taken by TCRdb from immuneACCESS, are in-frame only. Not every clone is retained; where verified, under half of the shortfall comes from an unresolved V gene, and the cause of the rest is unknown. The sample profile shows 100,000 to 150,000 clones; almost 50% of them were found once. About 19% of the sample goes to the ten largest clones. The time point label for this specimen denotes: baseline before oral tofacitinib. Sequencing was performed on CD8+ T cells sorted from blood, taken at week 0. These receptors were taken from a human donor with alopecia areata.

This chain connects TRBV6-4 to TRBJ2-1; 8 positions agree with TRBD1. The trim removed 4 bases at V and 4 bases at J, leaving 3 bases unmatched. This CDR3 has 14 residues. Germline V gives CDR1 MRHNA, CDR2 SNTAGT. CDR3 protein: CASSAGGAYNEQFF. CDR3 coding DNA: TGTGCCAGCAGTGCAGGGGGCGCTTACAATGAGCAGTTCTTC.

The chain employs TRBV4-1 and TRBJ1-1; D is ambiguous. CDR1 MGHRA and CDR2 YSYEKL come from the germline V gene. V gave up 1 base and J gave up 0 bases, with 3 bases separating them. The CDR3 runs 13 residues. The CDR3 region has the DNA TGCGCCAGCAGCCAAGCGATGAACACTGAAGCTTTCTTT. It translates to CASSQAMNTEAFF.

A note on this clone: One end of the junction is discordant with germline, which a read error may explain. The sample has other DNA sequences that encode this CDR3 too. The rearrangement uses TRBV5-1 and TRBJ1-6; D may be TRBD1 (5 bases). The CDR3 contains 18 residues. Germline loops: CDR1 SGHRS, CDR2 YFSETQ. The chain's CDR3 is CASSLESSGISYNSPLHF. In nucleotides, the CDR3 is TGCGCCAGCAGCTTGGAATCGTCAGGGATCTCCTACAATTCACCCCTCCACTTT. Combining the CDR3 with reference TRBV5-1 and TRBJ1-6 gives the whole variable domain KAGVTQTPRYLIKTRGQQVTLSCSPISGHRSVSWYQQTPGQGLQFLFEYFSETQRNKGNFPGRFSGRQFSNSRSEMNVSTLELGDSALYLCASSLESSGISYNSPLHFGNGTRLTVT.

The chain is built from TRBV5-6 and TRBJ2-7, with 7 bases lining up with TRBD1. Germline V CDR1 and CDR2: SGHDT, YYEEEE. V lost 4 bases, J lost 3 bases, and 7 bases stayed unmatched. CDR3 length equals 14 residues. The CDR3 reads CASSTIQGIYEQYF. The CDR3 DNA sequence: TGTGCCAGCAGCACTATACAGGGGATCTACGAGCAGTACTTC.

The CDR3 DNA follows: TGTGCCAGCAGCGTAGCTGGAGACAGACCCATGAACACTGAAGCTTTCTTT. It specifies CASSVAGDRPMNTEAFF. The chain carries TRBV9 and TRBJ1-1, with a weak D call TRBD1 (5 bases). V dropped 0 bases and J dropped 0 bases, with 15 bases sitting between them. The CDR3 spans 17 residues. Per germline, CDR1 SGDLS and CDR2 YYNGEE.

The V call is TRBV29-1, the J call TRBJ1-2; D is possibly TRBD1 (5 bases). The CDR3 is 13 amino acids. V was clipped by 3 bases and J by 2 bases, with 10 bases between them. Germline-derived CDR1 and CDR2 are SQVTM and ANQGSEA. CDR3 bases: TGCAGCGTTGATCCCAGGGAAAACTATGGCTACACCTTC. Translation: CSVDPRENYGYTF.

The chain is built from TRBV2 and TRBJ2-7; no clear D. V was clipped by 4 bases and J by 3 bases, with 13 bases between them. Germline V gene lookup returns CDR1 SNHLY and CDR2 FYNNEI. The CDR3 is 14 amino acids. For the CDR3, the DNA is TGTGCCAGCAGTGCTACCTTTTCGAACTACGAGCAGTACTTC. Its protein is CASSATFSNYEQYF.

V gene TRBV15 combines with J gene TRBJ2-6; no reliable D call. V was clipped by 2 bases and J by 0 bases, with 17 bases between them. Germline assignment: CDR1 LNHNV and CDR2 YYDKDF (reference sequence). This CDR3 has 19 amino acids. CDR3 region: CATSRPLDLASSGANVLTF. Written as DNA, the CDR3 is TGTGCCACCAGCAGACCCTTAGATTTAGCCTCCTCTGGGGCCAACGTCCTGACTTTC.

The CDR3, as DNA: TGTGCCTGGACCCGGGACGGATCCTACGAGCAGTACTTC. It specifies CAWTRDGSYEQYF. This sequence joins TRBV30 and TRBJ2-7; perhaps D is TRBD1 or TRBD2 (5 bases each). Germline CDR1 reads GTSNPN; CDR2 reads SVGIG (reference sequence). The CDR3 consists of 13 residues. Trimming cost V 4 bases and J 1 base, with 11 bases left between them.

The CDR3 loop reads CASSPGQSNYGYTF. For the CDR3, the DNA is TGTGCCAGCAGCCCCGGACAGTCTAACTATGGCTACACCTTC. The chain has TRBV5-6 and TRBJ1-2; D might be TRBD1 (6 bases). V was trimmed by 4 bases and J by 0 bases, leaving 10 bases between them. Germline CDR1 and CDR2: SGHDT and YYEEEE. The CDR3 runs to 14 residues. Drawing the rest from reference TRBV5-6 and TRBJ1-2, the complete variable domain is DAGVTQSPTHLIKTRGQQVTLRCSPKSGHDTVSWYQQALGQGPQFIFQYYEEEERQRGNFPDRFSGHQFPNYSSELNVNALLLGDSALYLCASSPGQSNYGYTFGSGTRLTVV.

The rearrangement joins TRBV29-1 to TRBJ2-7; D unclear. Germline V gene lookup returns CDR1 SQVTM and CDR2 ANQGSEA. The CDR3 loop spans 12 amino acids. With 1 base removed from V and 4 bases from J, the gap between germline ends came to 8 bases. The CDR3 DNA sequence: TGCAGCGTTGAAGCGGGCCCATACGAGCAGTACTTC. Amino acids: CSVEAGPYEQYF.

The chain is built from TRBV4-3 and TRBJ1-1; TRBD1 might be the D (5 bases). Germline V CDR1 and CDR2: LGHNA, YSLEER. This CDR3 region has 13 residues. Trimming cost V 4 bases and J 3 bases, with 9 bases left between them. As DNA, the CDR3 is TGCGCCAGCAGCCCCCAAGGGGACACTGAAGCTTTCTTT. Its translation is CASSPQGDTEAFF.

The rearrangement uses TRBV29-1 and TRBJ1-1, with a tentative D call TRBD1 (5 bases). This CDR3 is built from 12 residues. The V gene lost 5 bases and the J gene lost 6 bases, with 13 bases spanning the gap. Germline loops: CDR1 SQVTM, CDR2 ANQGSEA. CDR3 DNA sequence: TGCAGCGTTTTCAGGGAGGTGGCTGAAGCTTTCTTT. Amino acid sequence: CSVFREVAEAFF.

V and J are TRBV30 and TRBJ2-4; possible D gene TRBD1, 6 bases. This CDR3 comprises 14 residues. CDR1 and CDR2 (germline): GTSNPN, SVGIG (reference sequence). V shed 1 base and J shed 8 bases, with 15 bases lying between them. The CDR3 DNA reads TGTGCCTGGAGTGAAGTTTCTAAGGGGGACATTCAGTACTTC. Amino acids: CAWSEVSKGDIQYF.

The V and J genes are TRBV5-6 and TRBJ1-5, with 12 bases fitting TRBD1. V gave up 4 bases and J gave up 0 bases; unmatched junction bases: 5. The CDR3 is 17 residues long. The germline gives CDR1 SGHDT, CDR2 YYEEEE. The CDR3 reads CASSVGQGAYSNQPQHF. The CDR3 DNA follows: TGTGCCAGCAGCGTGGGACAGGGGGCCTATAGCAATCAGCCCCAGCATTTT.

This chain connects TRBV27 to TRBJ2-7; D may be TRBD2 (5 bases). The CDR3 covers 14 residues. Between the trimmed V and J ends, which lost 5 bases and 4 bases, there was a span of 15 bases. Germline CDR1 is MNHEY and CDR2 is SMNVEV (reference sequence). The CDR3 sequence: CASSPDGGLYEQYF. The DNA of the CDR3 is TGTGCCAGCAGTCCGGACGGAGGCCTTTACGAGCAGTACTTC.

This rearrangement joins TRBV5-6 to TRBJ2-2, with 7 positions matching TRBD1. Germline CDR1 SGHDT, CDR2 YYEEEE. This CDR3 region has 14 residues. V lost 4 bases, J lost 3 bases, and 3 bases stayed unmatched. CDR3 amino acids: CASSNGQDTGELFF. For the CDR3, the DNA is TGTGCCAGCAGCAACGGACAGGACACCGGGGAGCTGTTTTTT.

The chain combines TRBV29-1 with TRBJ2-2, with D hard to call. Germline lookup yields CDR1 SQVTM and CDR2 ANQGSEA. The CDR3 has 14 residues. The V end lost 5 bases, the J end lost 3 bases, and 13 bases lay between the germline ends. The CDR3 reads CSVLSTHYTGELFF. CDR3 bases: TGCAGCGTTCTAAGCACACATTACACCGGGGAGCTGTTTTTT.

The chain recombines TRBV19 with TRBJ1-1; the match to TRBD1 covers 8 bases. Losses at the gene ends were 7 bases for V and 0 bases for J; bases not matched to a gene: 10. The CDR3 covers 16 residues. The germline CDR1 and CDR2 sequences are LNHDA and SQIVND (reference sequence). CDR3 residues: CASTRQGLLLNTEAFF. The CDR3 DNA sequence: TGTGCCAGTACCCGACAGGGGTTATTACTGAACACTGAAGCTTTCTTT. Full variable domain (remainder filled in from reference TRBV19 and TRBJ1-1): DGGITQSPKYLFRKEGQNVTLSCEQNLNHDAMYWYRQDPGQGLRLIYYSQIVNDFQKGDIAEGYSVSREKKESFPLTVTSAQKNPTAFYLCASTRQGLLLNTEAFFGQGTRLTVV.

This chain connects TRBV30 to TRBJ1-1; weak D call: TRBD1 (6 bases). The germline V gene encodes CDR1 GTSNPN and CDR2 SVGIG (reference sequence). Trimming removed 3 bases at V and 1 base at J, with 15 bases between. This CDR3 is 15 amino acids long. The CDR3 DNA reads as TGTGCCTGGAGCGACCCGGGGGGCGGGAACACTGAAGCTTTCTTT. Translation gives CAWSDPGGGNTEAFF.

V gene TRBV19 combines with J gene TRBJ1-5, with 9 bases that match TRBD1. CDR1 and CDR2 from the germline V gene are LNHDA and SQIVND (reference sequence). Trimming removed 3 bases from V and 4 bases from J; junction bases left unmatched: 4. The CDR3 spans 15 residues. CDR3 region: CASSMGTGFNQPQHF. The CDR3 DNA reads as TGTGCCAGTAGTATGGGGACAGGGTTTAATCAGCCCCAGCATTTT.

This clone came up a few times. J is TRBJ1-2 and V is TRBV29-1; weak D call: TRBD1 (5 bases). The CDR3 has 13 residues. The germline gives CDR1 SQVTM, CDR2 ANQGSEA. Deletions cut 3 bases from V and 7 bases from J, with 15 bases between. CDR3 DNA sequence: TGCAGCGTTGAGGGGGATCCCGAGGGTGGCTACACCTTC. It specifies CSVEGDPEGGYTF.

This clone was counted between two and nine times. The rearrangement links TRBV29-1 to TRBJ2-1, with D possibly being TRBD1 or TRBD2 (5 bases each). The CDR3 covers 15 residues. Germline CDR1 is SQVTM and CDR2 is ANQGSEA. V gave up 1 base and J gave up 4 bases, with 14 bases separating them. CDR3 nucleotide sequence: TGCAGCGTTGAAGTCCCCGGGGCATTATACAATGAGCAGTTCTTC. It codes for CSVEVPGALYNEQFF.

The CDR3 protein is CASSTRGLAGAGTQYF. CDR3 DNA sequence: TGTGCCAGCAGCACCAGGGGACTAGCGGGGGCCGGGACCCAGTACTTC. V and J are TRBV7-2 and TRBJ2-5, with 14 bases identical to TRBD2. This CDR3 has 16 amino acids. Germline V gives CDR1 SGHTA, CDR2 FQGNSA. V shed 5 bases and J 7 bases; nucleotides not matched to a gene: 9.

The V and J genes are TRBV29-1 and TRBJ2-2; possible D gene TRBD1, 6 bases. V was clipped by 3 bases and J by 8 bases, with 10 bases between them. The CDR3 has 12 amino acids. In germline, CDR1 is SQVTM, CDR2 ANQGSEA. As DNA, the CDR3 is TGCAGCGTTGATCAGGGGAGTGGGGAGCTGTTTTTT. This translates into CSVDQGSGELFF.

The rearrangement uses TRBV7-2 and TRBJ2-7; the D gene is possibly TRBD2 (6 bases). The CDR3 runs 16 residues. Trimming cost V 0 bases and J 0 bases, with 12 bases left between them. CDR1 is SGHTA, CDR2 FQGNSA, per germline. In DNA, the CDR3 is TGTGCCAGCAGCTTAGCGGGGACTTCGCCCTCCTACGAGCAGTACTTC. Translated, it gives CASSLAGTSPSYEQYF.